Shown below are 4 T cell receptor beta chains from a single sample sequenced in a study of cytomegalovirus exposure and HLA in healthy donors. PCR employed 60 Vbeta and 13 Jbeta primers. Clones were sequenced by immunoSEQ multiplex PCR, and TCRdb holds only the in-frame ones, with some missing. The sample consists of 80,000 to 100,000 clones, approximately 71% of them appearing once. Input material: PBMCs. The receptors come from a woman younger than 35 in good health and CMV-seropositive.

V gene TRBV18 combines with J gene TRBJ1-2, with a tentative D call TRBD1 (6 bases). V lost 2 bases, J lost 2 bases, and 12 bases lay in between. Germline assignment: CDR1 KGHSH and CDR2 LQKENI. The CDR3 length is 15 residues. The CDR3: CASSPGAGVNYGYTF. The CDR3 DNA reads as TGTGCCAGCTCACCAGGGGCAGGGGTGAACTATGGCTACACCTTC.

This chain connects TRBV28 to TRBJ2-7; unclear D gene. Deletions cut 6 bases from V and 3 bases from J, with 15 bases between. Germline V gene lookup returns CDR1 MDHEN and CDR2 SYDVKM. The CDR3 is 14 amino acids. The CDR3 here is CASRRKPSVYEQYF. The CDR3 bases are TGTGCCAGCAGGCGCAAGCCGAGCGTCTACGAGCAGTACTTC.

This chain connects TRBV15 to TRBJ2-3, with 13 positions matching TRBD2. Germline trimming cut 3 bases from V and 3 bases from J; bases unmatched to any gene: 3. Germline V lookup: CDR1 LNHNV, CDR2 YYDKDF (reference sequence). The CDR3 runs 16 residues. The CDR3 DNA is TGTGCCACCAGCAGCATACTAGCGGGGGGGACAGATACGCAGTATTTT. It specifies CATSSILAGGTDTQYF.

This clone showed up just a few times. The chain recombines TRBV7-6 with TRBJ2-2; tentative D call: TRBD1 (6 bases). The ends were cut back, 2 bases at V and 5 bases at J, with 15 bases in the middle. The CDR3 loop spans 16 amino acids. CDR1 SGHVS and CDR2 FNYEAQ come from the germline V gene. Here the CDR3 DNA reads TGTGCCAGCAGCTTATCGGGGACAACTACGACCGGGGAGCTGTTTTTT. Translation: CASSLSGTTTTGELFF.